What follows are 26 T cell receptor beta chains derived from one specimen sequenced in a study of CD8 T cells in Susac syndrome. Random hexamers were used to reverse transcribe the RNA input (about 0.5 to 1 ug). TCRdb independently ran MiXCR on the immunoSEQ multiplex PCR reads; one entry per CDR3 protein. The sample consists of approximately 300,000 distinct CDR3 sequences, 85% of them appearing once. The sequencing input was CD8+ T cells from PBMCs. The receptors shown here come from a human donor with multiple sclerosis.

The chain links TRBV4-3 to TRBJ2-5; D possibly corresponds to TRBD2 (6 bases). CDR1 and CDR2 from the germline V gene are LGHNA and YSLEER. This CDR3 is built from 15 residues. V was shortened by 0 bases and J by 4 bases, with 12 bases between the two germline ends. CDR3 bases: TGCGCCAGCAGCCAAGATCGCGGGACGTCAGAGACCCAGTACTTC. This encodes CASSQDRGTSETQYF.

This CDR3 is CASSTSSSYNEQFF. CDR3 bases: TGTGCCAGCAGTACTTCAAGCTCCTACAATGAGCAGTTCTTC. The chain recombines TRBV6-5 with TRBJ2-1; D remains ambiguous. Trimming removed 5 bases from V and 0 bases from J, with 8 bases in between. The CDR3 totals 14 residues. CDR1 is MNHEY and CDR2 is SVGAGI in the germline V gene.

This clonotype was seen a few times. The chain joins TRBV6-2 or TRBV6-3 to TRBJ2-2; D gene unclear. The CDR3 loop spans 14 amino acids. V gave up 5 bases and J gave up 4 bases, with 11 bases separating them. The germline CDR1 and CDR2 sequences are MNHEY and SVGEGT. Here the CDR3 reads CASSNPGLTGELFF. The CDR3 DNA is TGTGCCAGCAGTAACCCCGGCCTCACCGGGGAGCTGTTTTTT.

This clonotype was picked up one time. As DNA, the CDR3 is TGTGCCTGGAGGGAGGACCCCACAGATACGCAGTATTTT. It yields the protein CAWREDPTDTQYF. V and J are TRBV30 and TRBJ2-3; D might be TRBD2 (5 bases). V was shortened by 3 bases and J by 2 bases, with 9 bases between the two germline ends. The CDR3 is 13 amino acids. Germline V CDR1 and CDR2: GTSNPN, SVGIG (reference sequence).

The chain links TRBV6-6 to TRBJ2-2; the match to TRBD2 covers 9 bases. The CDR3 length is 13 residues. The germline gives CDR1 MNHNY, CDR2 SVGAGI (reference sequence). V gave up 7 bases and J gave up 3 bases; unmatched junction bases: 0. The CDR3 here is CASIAGDTGELFF. In DNA, the CDR3 is TGTGCCAGCATAGCGGGAGACACCGGGGAGCTGTTTTTT.

The rearrangement joins TRBV10-2 to TRBJ1-2; D possibly corresponds to TRBD1 (5 bases). The CDR3 spans 15 residues. Germline assignment: CDR1 WSHSY and CDR2 SAAADI. V lost 6 bases and J 4 bases, leaving 18 bases between the germline ends. The DNA for the CDR3 is TGCGCCAGCAGAGGGGAGGCTAACCCTTTCTATGGCTACACCTTC. Encoded protein: CASRGEANPFYGYTF.

This sequence joins TRBV5-4 and TRBJ1-3, with D possibly TRBD1 on 5 matching bases. V shed 3 bases and J shed 4 bases, with 11 bases lying between them. The CDR3 loop spans 14 amino acids. Germline-derived CDR1 and CDR2 are SGHNT and YYREEE (reference sequence). The CDR3 DNA is TGTGCCAGCAGCTGGAGGGGTTCAGGAAACACCATATATTTT. Its translation is CASSWRGSGNTIYF.

This chain uses TRBV25-1 with TRBJ2-1; D is unclear. Between the trimmed V and J ends, which lost 8 bases and 4 bases, there was a span of 9 bases. CDR1 and CDR2 (germline): MGHDK, SYGVNS. The length of the CDR3 is 12 residues. This chain's CDR3 is CASGAPYNEQFF. DNA of the CDR3: TGTGCCAGCGGTGCCCCATACAATGAGCAGTTCTTC.

Here the CDR3 DNA reads TGCAGCGTTCGACAGGGGGGTACAGATACGCAGTATTTT. This gives the protein CSVRQGGTDTQYF. The V gene is TRBV29-1, the J gene TRBJ2-3; 9 bases fit TRBD1. This CDR3 is built from 13 residues. V shed 5 bases, J shed 3 bases, and the junction held 3 bases outside the gene matches. The germline V gene has CDR1 SQVTM and CDR2 ANQGSEA.

The chain has TRBV19 and TRBJ1-1; D gene uncertain. V was cut by 3 bases and J by 7 bases, with 12 bases left in between. The CDR3 has 13 residues. Germline CDR1 LNHDA, CDR2 SQIVND (reference sequence). CDR3 nucleotide sequence: TGTGCCAGTAGTATCAGACACGGATATGAAGCTTTCTTT. This codes for CASSIRHGYEAFF. Using reference TRBV19 and TRBJ1-1 for the parts outside the CDR3, the full variable domain is DGGITQSPKYLFRKEGQNVTLSCEQNLNHDAMYWYRQDPGQGLRLIYYSQIVNDFQKGDIAEGYSVSREKKESFPLTVTSAQKNPTAFYLCASSIRHGYEAFFGQGTRLTVV.

This chain links TRBV20-1 with TRBJ1-6; D ambiguous. The length of the CDR3 is 13 residues. CDR1 is DFQATT and CDR2 is SNEGSKA in the germline V gene (reference sequence). Trimming removed 2 bases from V and 4 bases from J, with 6 bases in between. The CDR3 region has the DNA TGCAGTGCTAGACGGATTTATAATTCACCCCTCCACTTT. Its protein is CSARRIYNSPLHF.

J is TRBJ2-7 and V is TRBV11-2; D is perhaps TRBD2 (5 bases). The germline V and J ends were trimmed by 5 bases and 5 bases, with 19 bases remaining between them. The CDR3 consists of 15 residues. Germline values: CDR1 SGHAT, CDR2 FQNNGV. The CDR3 DNA follows: TGTGCCAGCAGCCACCCGGTCGAGGGAGAGAACGAGCAGTACTTC. Translated, it gives CASSHPVEGENEQYF. Full variable domain (outside the CDR3, taken from reference TRBV11-2 and TRBJ2-7): EAGVAQSPRYKIIEKRQSVAFWCNPISGHATLYWYQQILGQGPKLLIQFQNNGVVDDSQLPKDRFSAERLKGVDSTLKIQPAKLEDSAVYLCASSHPVEGENEQYFGPGTRLTVT.

The chain carries TRBV28 and TRBJ1-2; the D is unclear. CDR1 is MDHEN, CDR2 SYDVKM, per germline. V gave up 6 bases and J gave up 2 bases, with 10 bases separating them. The CDR3 contains 13 residues. The CDR3: CASRRVVNYGYTF. CDR3 nucleotide sequence: TGTGCCAGCAGACGGGTTGTGAACTATGGCTACACCTTC.

The V call is TRBV4-1, the J call TRBJ1-5; TRBD1 is a possible D gene (5 bases). Per the germline V gene, CDR1 is MGHRA and CDR2 is YSYEKL. The CDR3 consists of 14 residues. The ends were cut back, 2 bases at V and 6 bases at J, with 11 bases in the middle. CDR3 nucleotides: TGCGCCAGCAGCCAAAGGGCAGGGAGTCAGCCCCAGCATTTT. It encodes CASSQRAGSQPQHF.

This clonotype occurred once. V usage is TRBV7-9 and J usage is TRBJ2-1, with TRBD2 matching 10 bases. The CDR3 covers 16 residues. Germline loops: CDR1 SEHNR, CDR2 FQNEAQ (reference sequence). Trimming took 4 bases from V and 6 from J; bases not matched to a gene: 9. This CDR3 is CASSSALAGVLNEQFF. In DNA, the CDR3 is TGTGCCAGCAGCTCTGCCCTAGCGGGAGTACTCAATGAGCAGTTCTTC.

This chain joins TRBV19 and TRBJ2-3; D perhaps matches TRBD1 (6 bases). The V gene's germline CDR1 is LNHDA and CDR2 SQIVND (reference sequence). Trimming pared 0 bases from V and 1 base from J, leaving 11 bases between. The CDR3 is 16 residues long. The CDR3, as DNA: TGTGCCAGTAGTATAGATGTTCCAGGGGGCACAGATACGCAGTATTTT. Translating gives CASSIDVPGGTDTQYF.

This chain links TRBV30 with TRBJ2-7, with TRBD1 identical over 7 bases. J was trimmed by 4 bases and V by 8 bases; bases with no gene match: 11. The CDR3 sequence is 13 residues long. Germline CDR1 GTSNPN, CDR2 SVGIG (reference sequence). The CDR3 nucleotides are TGTGCCGTTAGAGGGGGCGCGGGTTACGAGCAGTACTTC. This translates into CAVRGGAGYEQYF.

V usage is TRBV28 and J usage is TRBJ1-1, with D perhaps TRBD1 (6 bases). With 5 bases removed from V and 1 base from J, the gap between germline ends came to 17 bases. CDR1 is MDHEN, CDR2 SYDVKM, per germline. This CDR3 region has 16 residues. The CDR3 reads CASSRPVGATNTEAFF. CDR3 in DNA: TGTGCCAGCAGTCGCCCCGTGGGGGCAACGAACACTGAAGCTTTCTTT.

This clonotype was detected only a few times. J is TRBJ2-7 and V is TRBV12-3 or TRBV12-4, with 9 bases identical to TRBD2. The CDR3 loop spans 15 amino acids. With 3 bases clipped from V and 3 bases from J, the junction kept 6 bases outside the gene matches. CDR3 protein: CASSFSAGGIYEQYF. Written as DNA, the CDR3 is TGTGCCAGCAGTTTCTCAGCGGGAGGAATCTACGAGCAGTACTTC.

The V and J genes are TRBV28 and TRBJ2-1, with TRBD2 matching over 13 bases. Trimming removed 5 bases from V and 4 bases from J; junction bases left unmatched: 8. From germline, CDR1 is MDHEN and CDR2 SYDVKM. This CDR3 is built from 17 residues. The CDR3 sequence: CASSDVLAGGRYNEQFF. The DNA for the CDR3 is TGTGCCAGCAGTGATGTACTAGCGGGAGGGCGATACAATGAGCAGTTCTTC.

The chain employs TRBV7-8 and TRBJ1-1; tentative D call: TRBD1 (5 bases). Trimming removed 5 bases from V and 5 bases from J, with 18 bases in between. CDR3 length: 15 amino acids. In germline, CDR1 is SGHVS, CDR2 FQNEAQ. CDR3 coding DNA: TGTGCCAGCAGCCCCCCAACGGTAGGGACGACTGAAGCTTTCTTT. It translates to CASSPPTVGTTEAFF.

V usage is TRBV7-2 and J usage is TRBJ2-1; 10 bases align to TRBD2. Per the germline V gene, CDR1 is SGHTA and CDR2 is FQGNSA. This CDR3 comprises 15 residues. The V segment lost 4 bases and the J segment 4 bases; nucleotides outside the gene matches: 4. CDR3 coding DNA: TGTGCCAGCAGCTATCTAGCGGGGGTATACAATGAGCAGTTCTTC. Amino acids: CASSYLAGVYNEQFF. Using reference TRBV7-2 and TRBJ2-1 for the parts outside the CDR3, the full variable domain is GAGVSQSPSNKVTEKGKDVELRCDPISGHTALYWYRQSLGQGLEFLIYFQGNSAPDKSGLPSDRFSAERTGGSVSTLTIQRTQQEDSAVYLCASSYLAGVYNEQFFGPGTRLTVL.

The chain uses TRBV4-3 and TRBJ1-1; D uncertain. V was shortened by 0 bases and J by 0 bases, with 14 bases between the two germline ends. Germline V gives CDR1 LGHNA, CDR2 YSLEER. There are 17 residues in the CDR3. CDR3 in amino acids: CASSQDRTGRLNTEAFF. As DNA, the CDR3 is TGCGCCAGCAGCCAAGATCGGACCGGACGGTTGAACACTGAAGCTTTCTTT.

This chain links TRBV6-5 with TRBJ2-4, with 7 bases matching TRBD1. V shed 4 bases and J 8 bases; nucleotides not matched to a gene: 5. The CDR3 consists of 13 residues. CDR1 is MNHEY and CDR2 is SVGAGI in the germline V gene. CDR3 nucleotide sequence: TGTGCCAGCAGTTCGGACAGGTGGGACATTCAGTACTTC. The encoded protein is CASSSDRWDIQYF.

J is TRBJ1-2 and V is TRBV7-9; the D is unclear. Trimming stripped 1 base from V and 4 bases from J, with 10 bases between. This CDR3 contains 14 residues. The germline gives CDR1 SEHNR, CDR2 FQNEAQ (reference sequence). The CDR3 region has the DNA TGTGCCAGCAGCTTAGTTCTAGGGAGCTATGGCTACACCTTC. Residues: CASSLVLGSYGYTF.

This chain joins TRBV7-9 and TRBJ1-5; D not resolved. V shed 5 bases and J shed 5 bases, with 10 bases lying between them. The CDR3 totals 13 residues. CDR1 is SEHNR and CDR2 is FQNEAQ in the germline V gene (reference sequence). This CDR3 reads CASSPSTDQPQHF. CDR3 DNA: TGTGCCAGCAGCCCCAGTACAGATCAGCCCCAGCATTTT.